What follows is one TCR beta chain and its context. Its target is unknown. Germline CDR1 is MGHRA and CDR2 is YSYEKL. V shed 0 bases and J shed 6 bases, with 17 bases lying between them. There are 16 residues in the CDR3. In the PCR, 60 Vbeta and 13 Jbeta primers were used. Sequenced by immunoSEQ multiplex PCR; TCRdb stores in-frame clones only, minus some. Its table lists around 60,000 clones. The sample belongs to a study of cytomegalovirus exposure and HLA in healthy donors. Study-wide background: A data release that came early held some 79 million unique TCRs from HLA-typed donors.

Study-level results: Reportedly, diagnosis of cytomegalovirus status by the classifier showed high specificity and sensitivity. The HLA-A and HLA-B alleles of most subjects were reportedly predicted accurately from TCR beta sequences.

The receptor comes from a woman younger than 35 in good health and CMV-seronegative. The sequenced sample was PBMCs. The chain uses TRBV4-1 and TRBJ1-2; D is possibly TRBD1 (5 bases). Written as DNA, the CDR3 is TGCGCCAGCAGCCAAGATTCGGCCGGGCAGGGTAATGGCTACACCTTC. Amino acid sequence: CASSQDSAGQGNGYTF.